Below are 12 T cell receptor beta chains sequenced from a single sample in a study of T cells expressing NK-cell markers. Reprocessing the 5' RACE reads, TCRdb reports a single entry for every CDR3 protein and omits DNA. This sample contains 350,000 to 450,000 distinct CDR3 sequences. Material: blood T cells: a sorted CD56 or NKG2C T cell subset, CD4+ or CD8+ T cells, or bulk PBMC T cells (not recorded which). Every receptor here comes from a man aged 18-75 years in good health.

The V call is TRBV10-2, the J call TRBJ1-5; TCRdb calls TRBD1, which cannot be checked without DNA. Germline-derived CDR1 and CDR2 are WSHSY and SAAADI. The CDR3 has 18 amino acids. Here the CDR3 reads CASSEWGQGTSLAQPQHF.

CDR3 protein: CAISGPGQGYGYTF. The gene calls are TRBV10-3 and TRBJ1-2; TCRdb names TRBD1, which stays unverified in the absence of DNA. There are 14 residues in the CDR3. Germline loops: CDR1 ENHRY, CDR2 SYGVKD.

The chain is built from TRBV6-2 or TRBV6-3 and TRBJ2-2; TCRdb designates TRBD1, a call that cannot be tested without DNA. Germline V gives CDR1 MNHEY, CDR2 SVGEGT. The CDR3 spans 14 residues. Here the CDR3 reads CASSHRGQAGELFF.

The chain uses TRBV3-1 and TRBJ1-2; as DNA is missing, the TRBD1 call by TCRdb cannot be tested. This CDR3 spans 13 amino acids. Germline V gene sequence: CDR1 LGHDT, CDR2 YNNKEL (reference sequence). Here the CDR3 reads CASSLQGAYGYTF.

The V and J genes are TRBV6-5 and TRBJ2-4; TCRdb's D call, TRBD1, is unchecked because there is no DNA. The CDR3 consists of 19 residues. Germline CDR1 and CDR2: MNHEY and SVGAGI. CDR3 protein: CASSYSTGGEIVAKNIQYF.

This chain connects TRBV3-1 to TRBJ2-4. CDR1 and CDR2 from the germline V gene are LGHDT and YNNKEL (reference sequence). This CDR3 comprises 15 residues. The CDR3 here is CASSQGTVAKNIQYF.

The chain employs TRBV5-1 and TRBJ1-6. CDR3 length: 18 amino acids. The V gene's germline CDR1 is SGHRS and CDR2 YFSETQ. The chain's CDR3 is CASSPGRGGLHYNSPLHF. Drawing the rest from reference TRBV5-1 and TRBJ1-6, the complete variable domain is KAGVTQTPRYLIKTRGQQVTLSCSPISGHRSVSWYQQTPGQGLQFLFEYFSETQRNKGNFPGRFSGRQFSNSRSEMNVSTLELGDSALYLCASSPGRGGLHYNSPLHFGNGTRLTVT.

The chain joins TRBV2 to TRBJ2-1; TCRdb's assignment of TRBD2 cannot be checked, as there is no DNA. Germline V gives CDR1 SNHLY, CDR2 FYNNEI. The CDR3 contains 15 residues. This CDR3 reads CASTVLAGEYNEQFF.

The CDR3 protein is CASSVEGGANYGYTF. The chain joins TRBV2 to TRBJ1-2; TCRdb reports TRBD1, a call that lacks DNA to check it against. In germline, CDR1 is SNHLY, CDR2 FYNNEI. The CDR3 totals 15 residues.

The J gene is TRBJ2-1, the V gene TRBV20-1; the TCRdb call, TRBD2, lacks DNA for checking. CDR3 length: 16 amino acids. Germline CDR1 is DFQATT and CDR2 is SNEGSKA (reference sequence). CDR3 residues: CSASTSGVFSYNEQFF.

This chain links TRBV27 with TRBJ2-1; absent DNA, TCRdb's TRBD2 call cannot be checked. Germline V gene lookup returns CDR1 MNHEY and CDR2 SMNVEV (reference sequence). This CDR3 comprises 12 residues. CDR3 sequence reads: CASRASSWEQFF.

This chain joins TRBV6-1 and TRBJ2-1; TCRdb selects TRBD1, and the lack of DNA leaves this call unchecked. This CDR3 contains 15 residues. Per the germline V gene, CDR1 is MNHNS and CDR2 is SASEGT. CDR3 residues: CASKVTRGPYNEQFF.